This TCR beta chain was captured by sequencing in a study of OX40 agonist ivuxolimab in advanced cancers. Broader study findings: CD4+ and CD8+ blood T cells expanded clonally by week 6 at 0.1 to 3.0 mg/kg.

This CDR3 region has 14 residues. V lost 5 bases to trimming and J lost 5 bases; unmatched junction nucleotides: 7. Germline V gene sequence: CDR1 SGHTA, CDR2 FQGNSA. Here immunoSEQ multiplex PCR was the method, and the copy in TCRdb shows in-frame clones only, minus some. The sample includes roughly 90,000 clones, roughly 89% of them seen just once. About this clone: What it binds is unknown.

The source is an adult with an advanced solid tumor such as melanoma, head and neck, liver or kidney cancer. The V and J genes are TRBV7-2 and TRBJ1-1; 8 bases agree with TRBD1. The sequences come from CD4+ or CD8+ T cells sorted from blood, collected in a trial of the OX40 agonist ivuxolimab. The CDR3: CASSPYRGATEAFF. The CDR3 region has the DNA TGTGCCAGCAGCCCATACAGGGGGGCAACTGAAGCTTTCTTT.